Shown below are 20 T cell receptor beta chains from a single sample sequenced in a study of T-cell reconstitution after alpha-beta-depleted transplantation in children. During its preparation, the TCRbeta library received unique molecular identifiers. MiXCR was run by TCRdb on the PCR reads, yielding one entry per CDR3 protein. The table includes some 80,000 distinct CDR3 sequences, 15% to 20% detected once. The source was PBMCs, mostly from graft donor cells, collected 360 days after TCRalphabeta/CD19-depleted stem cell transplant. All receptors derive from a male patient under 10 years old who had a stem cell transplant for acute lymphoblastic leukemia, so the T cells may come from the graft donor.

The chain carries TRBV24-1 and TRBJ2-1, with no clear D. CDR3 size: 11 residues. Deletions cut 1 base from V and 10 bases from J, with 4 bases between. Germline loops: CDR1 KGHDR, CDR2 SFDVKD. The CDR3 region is CATSDFVEQFF. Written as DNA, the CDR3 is TGTGCCACCAGTGATTTCGTCGAGCAGTTCTTC.

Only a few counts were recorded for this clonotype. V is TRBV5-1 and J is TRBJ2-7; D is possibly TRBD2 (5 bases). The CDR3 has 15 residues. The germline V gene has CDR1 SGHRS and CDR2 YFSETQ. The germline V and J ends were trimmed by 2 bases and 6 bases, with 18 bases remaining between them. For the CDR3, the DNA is TGCGCCAGCAGCTTCCGGACTTCGTCCCCGGGCGAGCAGTACTTC. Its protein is CASSFRTSSPGEQYF.

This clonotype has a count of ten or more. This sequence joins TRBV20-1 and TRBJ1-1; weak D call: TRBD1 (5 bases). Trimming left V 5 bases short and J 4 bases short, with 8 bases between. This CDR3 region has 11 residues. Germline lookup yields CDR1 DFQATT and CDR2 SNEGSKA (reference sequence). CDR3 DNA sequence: TGCAGTGCTCTGGGACCCACTGAAGCTTTCTTT. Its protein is CSALGPTEAFF.

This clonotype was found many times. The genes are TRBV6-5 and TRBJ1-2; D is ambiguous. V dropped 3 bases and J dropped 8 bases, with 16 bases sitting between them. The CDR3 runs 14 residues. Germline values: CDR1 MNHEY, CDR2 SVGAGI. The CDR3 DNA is TGTGCCAGCAGTTATGGTCTTGGGGTGGGCGGCTACACCTTC. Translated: CASSYGLGVGGYTF.

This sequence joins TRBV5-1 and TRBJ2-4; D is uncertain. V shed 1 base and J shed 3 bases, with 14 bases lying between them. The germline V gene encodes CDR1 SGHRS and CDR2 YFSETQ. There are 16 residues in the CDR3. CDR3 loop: CASSLNPEYHKNIQYF. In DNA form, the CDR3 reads TGCGCCAGCAGCTTGAACCCGGAATACCACAAAAACATTCAGTACTTC.

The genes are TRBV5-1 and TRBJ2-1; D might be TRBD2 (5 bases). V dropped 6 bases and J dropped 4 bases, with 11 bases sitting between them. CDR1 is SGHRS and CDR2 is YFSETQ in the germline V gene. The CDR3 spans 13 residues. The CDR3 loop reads CASNGKSYNEQFF. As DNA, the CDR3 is TGCGCCAGCAACGGGAAATCATACAATGAGCAGTTCTTC. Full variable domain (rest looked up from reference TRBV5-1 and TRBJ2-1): KAGVTQTPRYLIKTRGQQVTLSCSPISGHRSVSWYQQTPGQGLQFLFEYFSETQRNKGNFPGRFSGRQFSNSRSEMNVSTLELGDSALYLCASNGKSYNEQFFGPGTRLTVL.

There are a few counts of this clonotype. The CDR3 DNA is TGTGCCAGCAGCTCCTTAGACCGAGGTGAAGCTTTCTTT. Its protein product is CASSSLDRGEAFF. This chain joins TRBV7-2 and TRBJ1-1; D gene uncertain. Trimming removed 4 bases from V and 7 bases from J, with 13 bases in between. CDR3 size: 13 residues. CDR1 and CDR2 from the germline V gene are SGHTA and FQGNSA.

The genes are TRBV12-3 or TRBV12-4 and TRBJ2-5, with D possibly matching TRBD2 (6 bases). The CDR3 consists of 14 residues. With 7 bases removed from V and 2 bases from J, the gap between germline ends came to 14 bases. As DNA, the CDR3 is TGTGCCAGCACCTCTAGCGCTCGTCAAGAGACCCAGTACTTC. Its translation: CASTSSARQETQYF.

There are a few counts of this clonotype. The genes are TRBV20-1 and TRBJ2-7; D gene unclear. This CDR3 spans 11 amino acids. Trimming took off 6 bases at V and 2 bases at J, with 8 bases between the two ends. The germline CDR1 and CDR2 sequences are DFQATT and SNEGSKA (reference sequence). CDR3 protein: CSAANPYEQYF. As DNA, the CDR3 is TGCAGTGCCGCAAATCCCTACGAGCAGTACTTC.

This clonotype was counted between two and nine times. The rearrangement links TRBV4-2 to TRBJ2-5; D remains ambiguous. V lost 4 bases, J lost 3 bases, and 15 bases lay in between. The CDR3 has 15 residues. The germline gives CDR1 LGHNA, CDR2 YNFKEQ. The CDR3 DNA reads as TGTGCCAGCAGCCCCTTAGGCCCGGGTGAAGAGACCCAGTACTTC. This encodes CASSPLGPGEETQYF.

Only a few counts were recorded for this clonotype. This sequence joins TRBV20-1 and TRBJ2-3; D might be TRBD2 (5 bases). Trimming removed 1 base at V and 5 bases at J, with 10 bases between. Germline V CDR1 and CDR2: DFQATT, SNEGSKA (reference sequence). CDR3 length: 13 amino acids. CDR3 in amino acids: CSARVSGLDTQYF. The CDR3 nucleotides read TGCAGTGCTAGAGTCTCGGGATTAGATACGCAGTATTTT.

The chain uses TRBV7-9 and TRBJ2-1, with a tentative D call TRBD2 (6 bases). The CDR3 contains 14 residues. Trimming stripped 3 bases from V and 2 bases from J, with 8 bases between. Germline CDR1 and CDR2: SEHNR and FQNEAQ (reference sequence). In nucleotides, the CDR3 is TGTGCCAGCAGCTTGGGCGGGACCTACAATGAGCAGTTCTTC. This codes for CASSLGGTYNEQFF. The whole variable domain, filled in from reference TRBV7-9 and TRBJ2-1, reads DTGVSQNPRHKITKRGQNVTFRCDPISEHNRLYWYRQTLGQGPEFLTYFQNEAQLEKSRLLSDRFSAERPKGSFSTLEIQRTEQGDSAMYLCASSLGGTYNEQFFGPGTRLTVL.

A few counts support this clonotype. This CDR3 reads CATQRVEQFF. The CDR3, as DNA: TGTGCCACCCAGCGGGTTGAGCAGTTCTTC. This rearrangement joins TRBV12-3 or TRBV12-4 to TRBJ2-1; possible D gene TRBD2, 6 bases. The CDR3 spans 10 residues. The V end lost 10 bases, the J end lost 9 bases, and 10 bases lay between the germline ends.

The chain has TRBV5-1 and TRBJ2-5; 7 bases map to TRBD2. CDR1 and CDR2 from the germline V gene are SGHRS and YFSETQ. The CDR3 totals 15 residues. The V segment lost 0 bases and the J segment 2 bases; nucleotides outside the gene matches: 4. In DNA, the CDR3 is TGCGCCAGCAGCTTGGGGACTAGGGTTCAAGAGACCCAGTACTTC. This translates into CASSLGTRVQETQYF. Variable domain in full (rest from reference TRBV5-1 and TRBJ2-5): KAGVTQTPRYLIKTRGQQVTLSCSPISGHRSVSWYQQTPGQGLQFLFEYFSETQRNKGNFPGRFSGRQFSNSRSEMNVSTLELGDSALYLCASSLGTRVQETQYFGPGTRLLVL.

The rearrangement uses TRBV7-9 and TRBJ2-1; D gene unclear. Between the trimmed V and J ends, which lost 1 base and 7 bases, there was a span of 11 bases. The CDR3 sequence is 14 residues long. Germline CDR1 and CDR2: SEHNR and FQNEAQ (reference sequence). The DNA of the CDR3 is TGTGCCAGCAGCTTAGGGCTATATGAGAATGAGCAGTTCTTC. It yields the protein CASSLGLYENEQFF.

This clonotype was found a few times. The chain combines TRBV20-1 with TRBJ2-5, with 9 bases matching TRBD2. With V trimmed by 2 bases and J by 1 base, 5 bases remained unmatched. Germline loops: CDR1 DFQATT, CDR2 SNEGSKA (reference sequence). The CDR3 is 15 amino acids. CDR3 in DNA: TGCAGTGCTAGATTAAGCGGGAGGCGCCAAGAGACCCAGTACTTC. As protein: CSARLSGRRQETQYF.

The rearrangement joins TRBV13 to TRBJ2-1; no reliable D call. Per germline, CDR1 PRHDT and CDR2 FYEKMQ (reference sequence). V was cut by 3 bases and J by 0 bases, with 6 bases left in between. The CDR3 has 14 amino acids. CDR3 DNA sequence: TGTGCCAGCAGCTTCAACCCCTCCTACAATGAGCAGTTCTTC. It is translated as CASSFNPSYNEQFF.

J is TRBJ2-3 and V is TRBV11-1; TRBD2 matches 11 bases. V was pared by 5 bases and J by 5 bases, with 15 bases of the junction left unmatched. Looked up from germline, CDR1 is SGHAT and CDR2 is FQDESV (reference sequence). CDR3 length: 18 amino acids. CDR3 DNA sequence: TGTGCCAGCAGCCCCTCTCTTTTAGCGGGAGGGCCGAAAGATACGCAGTATTTT. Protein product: CASSPSLLAGGPKDTQYF.

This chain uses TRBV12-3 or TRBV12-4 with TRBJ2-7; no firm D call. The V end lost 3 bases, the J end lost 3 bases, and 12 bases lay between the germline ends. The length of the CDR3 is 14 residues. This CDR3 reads CASSFQPTLYEQYF. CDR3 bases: TGTGCCAGCAGTTTCCAGCCGACCCTCTACGAGCAGTACTTC.

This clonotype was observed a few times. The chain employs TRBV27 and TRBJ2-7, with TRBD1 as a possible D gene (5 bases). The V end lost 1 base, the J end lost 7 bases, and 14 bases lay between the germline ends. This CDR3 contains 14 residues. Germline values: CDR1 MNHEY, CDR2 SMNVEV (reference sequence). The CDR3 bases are TGTGCCAGCAGTTTATTTGCAGGGCCAGGTGAGCAGTACTTC. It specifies CASSLFAGPGEQYF.